The 27 T cell receptor beta chains below come from one sample, sequenced in a study of technical replicates of blood from a few donors. Libraries were prepared by immunoSEQ multiplex PCR; TCRdb keeps only in-frame clonotypes and omits some of them. Among about 54,000 clones, around 94% were seen once, and the ten largest hold approximately 0.2%. Sequencing input: T cells isolated from PBMCs. These TCRs come from a human donor in good health.

The J gene is TRBJ1-2, the V gene TRBV5-1, with 9 bases aligning to TRBD1. The J segment lost 3 bases and the V segment lost 3 bases, leaving 0 bases of the junction unmatched. Per germline, CDR1 SGHRS and CDR2 YFSETQ. The CDR3 is 13 amino acids. CDR3 DNA sequence: TGCGCCAGCAGCTGGGACAGGGACTATGGCTACACCTTC. Its protein product is CASSWDRDYGYTF. Full variable domain (remainder filled in from reference TRBV5-1 and TRBJ1-2): KAGVTQTPRYLIKTRGQQVTLSCSPISGHRSVSWYQQTPGQGLQFLFEYFSETQRNKGNFPGRFSGRQFSNSRSEMNVSTLELGDSALYLCASSWDRDYGYTFGSGTRLTVV.

J is TRBJ1-3 and V is TRBV14; unclear D gene. Germline loops: CDR1 SGHDN, CDR2 FVKESK. V lost 0 bases to trimming and J lost 0 bases, with 15 bases between them. The CDR3 extends over 18 amino acids. The CDR3 region has the DNA TGTGCCAGCAGCCAAGATCGGGTCAGTTCTCTCTCTGGAAACACCATATATTTT. Amino acid sequence: CASSQDRVSSLSGNTIYF.

The CDR3 nucleotides are TGTGCCAGCAGCTTAGATAACAGCCTTAACTATGGCTACACCTTC. As protein: CASSLDNSLNYGYTF. The rearrangement joins TRBV11-2 to TRBJ1-2; D remains ambiguous. The CDR3 is 15 residues long. Trimming shortened V by 0 bases and J by 1 base, and 9 bases separated the two germline ends. The germline V gene has CDR1 SGHAT and CDR2 FQNNGV.

The chain uses TRBV9 and TRBJ2-1, with D tentatively TRBD2 (7 bases). The CDR3 consists of 16 residues. Germline lookup yields CDR1 SGDLS and CDR2 YYNGEE. Trimming took off 0 bases at V and 2 bases at J, with 12 bases between the two ends. CDR3 in amino acids: CASSVEGGGPYNEQFF. In DNA, the CDR3 is TGTGCCAGCAGCGTAGAAGGGGGGGGCCCCTACAATGAGCAGTTCTTC.

This clone was seen once. The rearrangement joins TRBV28 to TRBJ1-1; 7 nucleotides line up with TRBD1. Trimming took 10 bases from V and 5 from J; bases not matched to a gene: 13. The CDR3 runs to 14 residues. CDR1 and CDR2 from the germline V gene are MDHEN and SYDVKM. DNA of the CDR3: TGTGCCATCATCAGACAGGGAAGAGTTACTGAAGCTTTCTTT. This encodes CAIIRQGRVTEAFF.

V usage is TRBV11-2 and J usage is TRBJ1-2; D is uncertain. The CDR3 spans 15 residues. Deletions cut 5 bases from V and 3 bases from J, with 16 bases between. CDR1 and CDR2 (germline): SGHAT, FQNNGV. The chain's CDR3 is CASSPIFGSYYGYTF. CDR3 coding DNA: TGTGCCAGCAGCCCCATTTTCGGGAGCTACTATGGCTACACCTTC.

J is TRBJ2-5 and V is TRBV5-1; 9 bases match TRBD2. This CDR3 comprises 15 residues. Germline CDR1 and CDR2: SGHRS and YFSETQ. The ends lost 5 bases at V and 5 bases at J; junction bases unmatched: 10. Here the CDR3 DNA reads TGCGCCAGCAGGGTTTCCGGGACTAGCATGGAGACCCAGTACTTC. It codes for CASRVSGTSMETQYF.

This clone showed up just a few times. The rearrangement joins TRBV28 to TRBJ1-1; D might be TRBD1 (6 bases). The V gene's germline CDR1 is MDHEN and CDR2 SYDVKM. The V end lost 3 bases, the J end lost 5 bases, and 13 bases lay between the germline ends. The CDR3 has 14 amino acids. Here the CDR3 reads CASSLGGGSTEAFF. The CDR3, as DNA: TGTGCCAGCAGTTTGGGAGGGGGATCGACTGAAGCTTTCTTT. The full variable domain, its missing parts supplied by reference TRBV28 and TRBJ1-1, is DVKVTQSSRYLVKRTGEKVFLECVQDMDHENMFWYRQDPGLGLRLIYFSYDVKMKEKGDIPEGYSVSREKKERFSLILESASTNQTSMYLCASSLGGGSTEAFFGQGTRLTVV.

The chain links TRBV28 to TRBJ1-2; D is perhaps TRBD1 (5 bases). This CDR3 has 13 amino acids. Germline V gene data show CDR1 as MDHEN and CDR2 as SYDVKM. The V end was cut by 8 bases, the J end by 3 bases, with 13 bases between. CDR3 DNA: TGTGCCAGCGGTATCAGGGCGGACTATGGCTACACCTTC. Translated: CASGIRADYGYTF.

The J gene is TRBJ2-7, the V gene TRBV11-3; 8 bases map to TRBD2. Germline V CDR1 and CDR2: SGHNT, YENEEA. After removal of 5 bases from V and 2 bases from J, the junction contained 11 bases not matched to a gene. The CDR3 extends over 16 amino acids. For the CDR3, the DNA is TGTGCCAGCAGCCTGGAGTGGAGCGGGGGAACCTACGAGCAGTACTTC. It encodes CASSLEWSGGTYEQYF.

V gene TRBV14 combines with J gene TRBJ1-2, with D possibly TRBD1 on 5 matching bases. Trimming left V 4 bases short and J 5 bases short, with 17 bases between. CDR1 and CDR2 (germline): SGHDN, FVKESK. The CDR3 loop spans 15 amino acids. The CDR3 sequence is CASSPSTGGIYGYTF. The CDR3 DNA reads TGTGCCAGCAGCCCATCAACAGGAGGGATTTATGGCTACACCTTC.

The V gene is TRBV5-1, the J gene TRBJ1-2; 9 bases are a match to TRBD1. CDR3 length equals 13 residues. Trimming removed 4 bases from V and 7 bases from J; junction bases left unmatched: 5. Looked up from germline, CDR1 is SGHRS and CDR2 is YFSETQ. CDR3 sequence: CASSGGDRAGYTF. For the CDR3, the DNA is TGCGCCAGCAGCGGGGGGGACAGGGCTGGCTACACCTTC.

This clone was seen just once. CDR3 DNA: TGTGCCAGCAGCTCCGGACAGCTGAACAATGAGCAGTTCTTC. Translation: CASSSGQLNNEQFF. The genes are TRBV7-8 and TRBJ2-1; possibly TRBD1 for D (6 bases). The CDR3 spans 14 residues. CDR1 and CDR2 from the germline V gene are SGHVS and FQNEAQ. V lost 4 bases and J 5 bases, leaving 12 bases between the germline ends.

CDR3 amino acids: CASSPGGFQETQYF. CDR3 nucleotides: TGCGCCAGCAGCCCCGGCGGCTTCCAGGAGACCCAGTACTTC. The chain couples TRBV5-1 to TRBJ2-5; D not resolved. The CDR3 covers 14 residues. CDR1 SGHRS and CDR2 YFSETQ come from the germline V gene. Trimming cost V 4 bases and J 5 bases, with 15 bases left between them.

The table lists this clone with a count of one. The chain combines TRBV28 with TRBJ2-2; 10 nucleotides match TRBD2. The CDR3 loop spans 15 amino acids. Germline V gene data show CDR1 as MDHEN and CDR2 as SYDVKM. J gave up 6 bases and V 3 bases, and 4 bases lay outside the gene matches. For the CDR3, the DNA is TGTGCCAGCAGTTTTGAGCGGGAGGGCCCCGGGGAGCTGTTTTTT. As protein: CASSFEREGPGELFF.

About this clone itself: This same CDR3 is encoded by further DNA sequences in the sample. The V and J genes are TRBV11-3 and TRBJ1-1, with D possibly being TRBD1 (6 bases). The V end was cut by 5 bases, the J end by 0 bases, with 7 bases between. Germline CDR1 is SGHNT and CDR2 is YENEEA. This CDR3 comprises 13 residues. CDR3 DNA sequence: TGTGCCAGCAGCCCAGGGGTGAACACTGAAGCTTTCTTT. As protein: CASSPGVNTEAFF.

The chain is built from TRBV10-3 and TRBJ1-2; tentatively, D is TRBD1 (6 bases). Trimming pared 3 bases from V and 5 bases from J, leaving 10 bases between. The germline V gene has CDR1 ENHRY and CDR2 SYGVKD. The CDR3 is made up of 13 amino acids. The DNA for the CDR3 is TGTGCCATCAGTGAAAACAGGGAGTATGGCTACACCTTC. Its protein product is CAISENREYGYTF.

V is TRBV7-8 and J is TRBJ2-1, with TRBD1 identical over 7 bases. This CDR3 is built from 15 residues. V lost 6 bases to trimming and J lost 5 bases; unmatched junction nucleotides: 10. Germline values: CDR1 SGHVS, CDR2 FQNEAQ. The CDR3 DNA reads TGTGCCAGCAGGACATGGACAGGAGATCACAATGAGCAGTTCTTC. Encoded protein: CASRTWTGDHNEQFF.

The CDR3 reads CASRPSGSVSDTQYF. Written as DNA, the CDR3 is TGTGCCAGCAGACCGAGCGGGAGTGTATCAGATACGCAGTATTTT. The rearrangement uses TRBV28 and TRBJ2-3, with 8 bases fitting TRBD2. Germline V gene lookup returns CDR1 MDHEN and CDR2 SYDVKM. V lost 6 bases to trimming and J lost 4 bases; unmatched junction nucleotides: 9. The CDR3 is 15 residues long.

The chain employs TRBV5-1 and TRBJ1-1, with TRBD1 identical over 7 bases. The germline gives CDR1 SGHRS, CDR2 YFSETQ. The ends lost 5 bases at V and 1 base at J; junction bases unmatched: 11. The CDR3 is 16 amino acids. This CDR3 reads CASRMTRQGGNTEAFF. For the CDR3, the DNA is TGCGCCAGCAGGATGACCCGACAGGGTGGGAACACTGAAGCTTTCTTT.

V and J are TRBV11-2 and TRBJ2-7; 9 nucleotides agree with TRBD1. Germline V gene data show CDR1 as SGHAT and CDR2 as FQNNGV. The V segment lost 5 bases and the J segment 4 bases; nucleotides outside the gene matches: 9. The CDR3 runs to 15 residues. DNA for the CDR3: TGTGCCAGCAGCCCGGGACAGGGACTGGAGTACGAGCAGTACTTC. Translated, it gives CASSPGQGLEYEQYF.

The chain joins TRBV29-1 to TRBJ2-3, with 10 bases aligning to TRBD2. CDR3 length: 18 residues. The junction had 9 bases not matched to a gene; V was cut back by 0 bases and J by 0 bases. From germline, CDR1 is SQVTM and CDR2 ANQGSEA. The CDR3 spells CSVEDRLAGALSTDTQYF. CDR3 bases: TGCAGCGTTGAAGATCGTCTAGCGGGAGCTCTTAGCACAGATACGCAGTATTTT.

This chain links TRBV20-1 with TRBJ1-2, with D perhaps matching TRBD1 (5 bases). CDR1 DFQATT and CDR2 SNEGSKA come from the germline V gene (reference sequence). V was shortened by 6 bases and J by 7 bases, with 12 bases between the two germline ends. The CDR3 is 11 residues long. In DNA, the CDR3 is TGCAGTGCGGCCCAGGGAGGTGGCTACACCTTC. Translating it yields CSAAQGGGYTF.

This rearrangement joins TRBV6-5 to TRBJ2-5, with D unclear. The ends were cut back, 6 bases at V and 5 bases at J, with 13 bases in the middle. The CDR3 totals 13 residues. Germline V gives CDR1 MNHEY, CDR2 SVGAGI. The CDR3 DNA reads as TGTGCCAGCAGAGCCCTGGGCAGGGAGACCCAGTACTTC. Translating gives CASRALGRETQYF.

This clone was seen a few times. The sample carries other DNA sequences with the same CDR3. The chain links TRBV6-5 to TRBJ1-1; D unclear. The CDR3 extends over 11 amino acids. Germline-derived CDR1 and CDR2 are MNHEY and SVGAGI. V shed 5 bases and J shed 1 base, with 2 bases lying between them. DNA for the CDR3: TGTGCCAGCAGTCGGAACACTGAAGCTTTCTTT. This encodes CASSRNTEAFF.

The J gene is TRBJ2-3, the V gene TRBV11-3; the D is unclear. Per the germline V gene, CDR1 is SGHNT and CDR2 is YENEEA. The CDR3 covers 15 residues. The V end was cut by 1 base, the J end by 4 bases, with 12 bases between. The CDR3 DNA reads as TGTGCCAGCAGCTTAGGGCCCTTACACCCAGATACGCAGTATTTT. As protein: CASSLGPLHPDTQYF. The variable domain in full, completed from reference TRBV11-3 and TRBJ2-3, reads EAGVVQSPRYKIIEKKQPVAFWCNPISGHNTLYWYLQNLGQGPELLIRYENEEAVDDSQLPKDRFSAERLKGVDSTLKIQPAELGDSAVYLCASSLGPLHPDTQYFGPGTRLTVL.

The V call is TRBV9, the J call TRBJ2-1; possibly TRBD2 for D (6 bases). The ends were cut back, 6 bases at V and 4 bases at J, with 17 bases in the middle. In germline, CDR1 is SGDLS, CDR2 YYNGEE. The CDR3 covers 15 residues. CDR3 amino acids: CASTLGASAYNEQFF. Written as DNA, the CDR3 is TGTGCCAGCACCCTAGGGGCTAGCGCATACAATGAGCAGTTCTTC.